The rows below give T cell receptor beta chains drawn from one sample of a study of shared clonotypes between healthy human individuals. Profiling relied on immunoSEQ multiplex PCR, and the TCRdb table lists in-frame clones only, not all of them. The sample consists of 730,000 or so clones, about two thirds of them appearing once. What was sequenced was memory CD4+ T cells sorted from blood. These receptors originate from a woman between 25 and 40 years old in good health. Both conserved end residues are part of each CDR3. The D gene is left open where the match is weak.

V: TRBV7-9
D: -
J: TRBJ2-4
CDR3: CAISGELAKNIQYF

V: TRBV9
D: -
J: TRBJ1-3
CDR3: CASSDTGFGAGNTIYF

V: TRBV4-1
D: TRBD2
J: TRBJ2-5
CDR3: CASSHGTREVETQYF

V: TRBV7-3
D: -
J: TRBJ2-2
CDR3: CASSLTSSRGTGELFF

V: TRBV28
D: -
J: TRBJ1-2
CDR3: CASSLEDVYGYTF

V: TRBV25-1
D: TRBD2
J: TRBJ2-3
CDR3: CASSDQREYTDTQYF

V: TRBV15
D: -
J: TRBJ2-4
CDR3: CATSRDLSSTPNGIQYF

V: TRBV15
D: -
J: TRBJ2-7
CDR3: CATSRVGVVGSREQYF

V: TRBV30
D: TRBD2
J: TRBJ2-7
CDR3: CAWSWGLAGDEQYF

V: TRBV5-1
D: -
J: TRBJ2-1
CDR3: CASSLFLRWGDEQFF

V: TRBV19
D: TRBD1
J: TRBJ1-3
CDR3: CTSSIGQAGNTIYF

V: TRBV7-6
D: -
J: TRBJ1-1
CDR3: CASSLVAGSEAFF

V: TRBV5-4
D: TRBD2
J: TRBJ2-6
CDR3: CASSLGGGSGISGANVLTF

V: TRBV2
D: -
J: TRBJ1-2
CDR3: CASRVEGVNGYTF

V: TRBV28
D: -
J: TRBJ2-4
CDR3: CASSLSISVRGQYF

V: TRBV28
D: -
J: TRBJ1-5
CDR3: CASSLPRHSNQPQHF

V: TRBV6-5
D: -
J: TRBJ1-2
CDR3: CASTRSADYGYTF

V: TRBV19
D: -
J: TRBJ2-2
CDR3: CASSIDLALTGELFF

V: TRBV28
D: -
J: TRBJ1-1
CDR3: CASKIDGVNTEAFF

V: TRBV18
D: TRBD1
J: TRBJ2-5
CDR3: CASSPGQGETQYF

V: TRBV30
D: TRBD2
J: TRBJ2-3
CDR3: CAWSVPGLAGVTDTQYF

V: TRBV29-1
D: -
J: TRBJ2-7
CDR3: CSVSNRAYSYEQYF

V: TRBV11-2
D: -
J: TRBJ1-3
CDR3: CASSSATTGNTIYF

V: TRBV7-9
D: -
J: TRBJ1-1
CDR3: CASSQQIGGEAFF

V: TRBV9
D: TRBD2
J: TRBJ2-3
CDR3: CASSVAAGVRLAGASDTQYF

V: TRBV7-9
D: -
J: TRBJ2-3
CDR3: CASSLRGFADTQYF

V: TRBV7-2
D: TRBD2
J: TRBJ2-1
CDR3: CASSSQPSGREQFF

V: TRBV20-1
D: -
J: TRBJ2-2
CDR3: CSVGTGELFF

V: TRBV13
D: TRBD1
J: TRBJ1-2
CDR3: CASSPGQGKIGYTF

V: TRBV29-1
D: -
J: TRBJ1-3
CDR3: CSVEDPRGGAGGNTIYF